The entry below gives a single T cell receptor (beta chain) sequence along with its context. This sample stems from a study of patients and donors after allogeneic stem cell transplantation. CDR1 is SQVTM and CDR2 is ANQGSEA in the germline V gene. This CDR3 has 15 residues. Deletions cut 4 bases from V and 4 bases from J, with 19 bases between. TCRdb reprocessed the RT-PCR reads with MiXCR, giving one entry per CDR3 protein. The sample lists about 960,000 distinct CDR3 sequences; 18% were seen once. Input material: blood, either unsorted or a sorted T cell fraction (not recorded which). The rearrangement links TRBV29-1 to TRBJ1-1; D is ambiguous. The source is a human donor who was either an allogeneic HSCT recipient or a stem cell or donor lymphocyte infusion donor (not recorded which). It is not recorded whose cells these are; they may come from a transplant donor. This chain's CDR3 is CSVGRPGERGTEAFF. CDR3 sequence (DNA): TGCAGCGTTGGGCGACCCGGAGAACGGGGCACTGAAGCTTTCTTT. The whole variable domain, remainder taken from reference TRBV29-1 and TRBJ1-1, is SAVISQKPSRDICQRGTSLTIQCQVDSQVTMMFWYRQQPGQSLTLIATANQGSEATYESGFVIDKFPISRPNLTFSTLTVSNMSPEDSSIYLCSVGRPGERGTEAFFGQGTRLTVV.